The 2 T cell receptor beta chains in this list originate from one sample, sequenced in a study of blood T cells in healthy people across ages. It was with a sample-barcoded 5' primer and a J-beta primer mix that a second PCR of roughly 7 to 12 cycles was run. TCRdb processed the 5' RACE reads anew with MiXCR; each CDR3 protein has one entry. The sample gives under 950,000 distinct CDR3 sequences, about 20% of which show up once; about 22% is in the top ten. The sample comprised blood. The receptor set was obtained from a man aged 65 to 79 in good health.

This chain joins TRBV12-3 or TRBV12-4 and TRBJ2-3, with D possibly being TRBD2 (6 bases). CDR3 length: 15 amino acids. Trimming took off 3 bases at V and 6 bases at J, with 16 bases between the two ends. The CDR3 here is CASSFPGLAQDTQYF. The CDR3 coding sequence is TGTGCCAGCAGTTTTCCGGGACTGGCGCAGGATACGCAGTATTTT.

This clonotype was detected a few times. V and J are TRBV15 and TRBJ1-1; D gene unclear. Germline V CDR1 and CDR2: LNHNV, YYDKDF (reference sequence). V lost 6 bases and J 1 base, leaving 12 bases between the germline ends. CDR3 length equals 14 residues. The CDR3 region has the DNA TGTGCCACCAGAAAAGGCAGGCCGAACACTGAAGCTTTCTTT. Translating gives CATRKGRPNTEAFF.